This TCR beta chain was retrieved from a study of shared clonotypes between healthy human individuals. Study-wide points: The low donor count limited represented genetic and exposure-history diversity.

The repertoire was sequenced with immunoSEQ multiplex PCR; TCRdb's copy has only in-frame clones and lacks some. The sample has approximately 810,000 clones, 85% to 95% seen once. As regards this clone: The antigen remains unidentified.

Naive CD8 cells comprised CD45RO-negative, CCR7-positively selected cells, excluding terminally differentiated effector memory CD45RA+ cells. Donors, without exception, were Caucasian adults residing in Nashville, Tennessee. The TCR was taken from a man younger than 40 in good health. Sequencing was performed on naive CD8+ T cells sorted from blood.

CDR3 nucleotides: TGTGCCAGCAGCTTAGAGGTCGGAGGCTACACCTTC. This encodes CASSLEVGGYTF. The chain couples TRBV13 to TRBJ1-2; no reliable D call. In germline, CDR1 is PRHDT, CDR2 FYEKMQ (reference sequence). V lost 1 base to trimming and J lost 8 bases, with 8 bases between them. The CDR3 extends over 12 amino acids.